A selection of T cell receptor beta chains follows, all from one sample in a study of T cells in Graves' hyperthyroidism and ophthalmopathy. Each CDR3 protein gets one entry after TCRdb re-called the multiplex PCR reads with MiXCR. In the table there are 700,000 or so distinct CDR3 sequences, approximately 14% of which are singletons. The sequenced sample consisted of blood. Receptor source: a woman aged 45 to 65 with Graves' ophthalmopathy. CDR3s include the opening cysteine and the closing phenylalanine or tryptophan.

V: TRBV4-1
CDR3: CASSPGQGPNQPQHF

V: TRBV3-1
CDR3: CASSRHSSGSAYEQYF

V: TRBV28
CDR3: CASSLSLAGVYEQYF

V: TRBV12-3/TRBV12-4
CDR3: CASSIRRGRVNSPLHF

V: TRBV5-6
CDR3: CASSLAGTGNTGELFF

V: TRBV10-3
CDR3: CAISESTWSAGDDTQYF

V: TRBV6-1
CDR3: CASSSPGTGSTEAFF

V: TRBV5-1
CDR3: CASRLAGASGELFF

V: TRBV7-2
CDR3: CASSLDGRGYYGYTF

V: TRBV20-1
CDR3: CSATRTGTSGPQETQYF

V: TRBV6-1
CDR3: CASSEKRSSGANVLTF

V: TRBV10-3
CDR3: CAISGSGNTIYF

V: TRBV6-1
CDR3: CASSEDWSLPNGYTF

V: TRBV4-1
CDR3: CASSQTEVNTEAFF

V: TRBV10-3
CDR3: CAISEAGRFSYEQYF

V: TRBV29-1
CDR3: CSVGVGTNTEAFF